The sequence of this T cell receptor beta chain was determined in a study of blood T cell repertoires in COVID-19 (dated by TCRdb to about 2020). Broadly, across the study: Samples from collaborators originated in the United States, Italy and Spain and spanned both the acute and convalescent phases of COVID-19. Where available, HLA class I and class II types were taken from metadata supplied by the sample provider and were not determined by assay-based typing. The dataset comprised deeply sampled blood TCRbeta repertoires from subjects exposed to, actively infected with, or recovered from COVID-19. Samples were obtained from the ongoing ImmuneRACE study (first 160 participants) and from some 1,300 subjects provided by 6 global collaborators. Nearly every sample came with metadata listing a de-identified subject ID, COVID-19 status, age in years and sex. The prospective study material was composed of cDNA or gDNA derived from T cells, B-cell-depleted T cells, or PBMCs. The repertoires were released in a freely available public database intended as a resource for research on the immune response to SARS-CoV-2. The full study reports these points: Clinical and demographic metadata were provided uncurated, with the amount varying by source and participant.

Collaborating institutions collected whole blood in K2EDTA tubes following their own protocols. For TCRbeta analysis, collaborators shipped samples in one of three forms: frozen whole blood, isolated PBMCs, or DNA extracted from either of those sample types. The immunoSEQ Assay, a bias-controlled multiplex PCR, was used to amplify TCRbeta CDR3 regions from genomic DNA. The published analysis was carried out like this. The number of nucleated cells in each sample was estimated from the amplification of reference gene primers within the assay. Sequence reads were collapsed and filtered to measure the absolute abundance of every unique TCRbeta CDR3 rearrangement. For each sample, productive Simpson clonality was calculated as the square root of Simpson's diversity index across productive rearrangements. TCRdb's version of the immuneACCESS table is confined to in-frame rearrangements and falls short of the full clone set. An unresolved V gene accounts for under half of the shortfall where checked; the remainder is of unknown origin. V and J calls and clone size are given by that table; D and trimming were obtained from the DNA. For this sample there are about 490,000 clones; 70% to 90% appear just once. The biggest ten clones account for approximately 2.9% of the sample.

The CDR3, from cysteine to phenylalanine, totals 11 residues. Only the CDR3 DNA stays, 33 bases, in frame from base 1. The junction carries 4 bases between V and J, which are trimmed by 5 bases and 2 bases respectively. The CDR1 and CDR2 encoded by the germline V gene are LGHNT and FRNRAP. About this clone itself: The specificity of this receptor is unknown. Base qualities are not provided; no much larger clone lies one nucleotide away.

The chain is encoded by TRBV12-5 joined to TRBJ2-7; the D gene is unclear. Sequencing was done on a sample of peripheral blood. This clonotype was sampled from a human donor in a cohort sampled during active COVID-19. The CDR3 amino acid sequence is: CASGQTYEQYF. The nucleotides are TGTGCTAGTGGTCAAACCTACGAGCAGTACTTC.